This section outlines one T cell receptor beta chain sequence together with its context. Its specificity is not known. This record comes from a study of OX40 agonist ivuxolimab in advanced cancers. Study context: The eligibility criteria allowed prior anti-PD-1, anti-PD-L1 or anti-CTLA-4 therapy, and about 40% had some. General study findings and limits: Researchers report that CD8+ T cells had, on average, more expanded clones than CD4+.

Here immunoSEQ multiplex PCR was the method, and the copy in TCRdb shows in-frame clones only, minus some. This table holds about 52,000 clones, 80% to 90% found once. Germline V gene sequence: CDR1 MNHNY, CDR2 SVGAGI (reference sequence). The V end lost 4 bases, the J end lost 9 bases, and 13 bases lay between the germline ends. This CDR3 comprises 13 residues. The source of this sequence is an adult with an advanced solid tumor such as melanoma, head and neck, liver or kidney cancer. The chain recombines TRBV6-6 with TRBJ2-1; unclear D gene. The sample consisted of CD4+ or CD8+ T cells sorted from blood, taken in a trial of the OX40 agonist ivuxolimab. The DNA of the CDR3 is TGTGCCAGCAGTTTTTTCCGTGCTGGTGAGCAGTTCTTC. The encoded protein is CASSFFRAGEQFF.